This T cell receptor beta chain appears in the sequencing data of a study of shared clonotypes between healthy human individuals. Study-wide results and limits: Some naive CD4 clonotypes, roughly 4.5%, turned up in common across four donors.

Investigators divided CD4+ cells into CD45RA+ naive and CD45RA-negative memory subsets. Of note for this clone: What it binds is unknown.

Investigators spread the genomic DNA of each subset evenly over several immunoSEQ plates. In replicate PCRs of sorted subsets, roughly 190 ng DNA, approximately 32,000 T cell genomes, was used. The data were produced by immunoSEQ multiplex PCR, yet TCRdb's version contains in-frame clones alone and is incomplete. The table records millions of clones, approximately 94% of them present only once. CDR3 length: 14 residues. Unmatched junction bases numbered 4, after V lost 3 bases and J lost 6 bases. CDR1 is ENHRY, CDR2 SYGVKD, per germline. The chain combines TRBV10-3 with TRBJ2-7, with TRBD2 matching 11 bases. This TCR derives from a man aged 18 to 30 in good health. The sample taken for sequencing was naive CD4+ T cells sorted from blood. Stated subset: CD45RA+ positively selected. CDR3 in amino acids: CAISDLAGGLEQYF. The CDR3 nucleotides are TGTGCCATCAGTGACTTAGCGGGAGGGCTCGAGCAGTACTTC.